What follows is one T cell receptor (beta chain) and its context. Its antigen is currently unknown. Reverse transcription of extracted RNA yielded cDNA, which provided the sequencing template. Using immunoSEQ multiplex PCR, the repertoire was profiled, and TCRdb retains in-frame clones only, with some absent. Of 95,000 to 120,000 clones listed, roughly 56% are singletons. This sample is part of a study of CD8+ T cells in alopecia areata. Study-level information: A 6-month period off drug followed tofacitinib, which lasted 6 to 18 months.

CDR1 and CDR2 from the germline V gene are SGHDT and YYEEEE. The ends were cut back, 2 bases at V and 7 bases at J, with 22 bases in the middle. The CDR3 runs to 16 residues. The treatment is: oral pan-JAK inhibitor, 5-10 mg twice daily. It was from alopecia areata patients that lesional scalp punch biopsies and peripheral blood were collected. Study results and caveats: There were also resident alphabeta T cells of normal skin sequenced in scalp samples. Administration of tofacitinib significantly diminished scalp clonality and expanded CD8+ clones within the top 100.

The rearrangement joins TRBV5-6 to TRBJ2-7, with a weak D call TRBD1 (6 bases). The TCR was taken from a human donor with alopecia areata. The sample was CD4+ T cells sorted from blood, taken at week 24, from a patient treated with tofacitinib. CDR3 bases: TGTGCCAGCAGCTTCTTCCGGGACACCCCAGTCAGGGAGCAGTACTTC. It yields the protein CASSFFRDTPVREQYF.